This note documents a single T cell receptor (beta chain) sequence. V was clipped by 2 bases and J by 10 bases, with 17 bases between them. Per germline, CDR1 MDHEN and CDR2 SYDVKM. This CDR3 spans 14 amino acids. This record belongs to a study of blood T cell repertoires in COVID-19. Across the whole study: The study drew acute and convalescent COVID-19 samples from the United States, Italy and Spain. Nucleic acid was either cDNA or gDNA, and it came from T cells, B-cell-depleted T cells, or PBMCs.

Under the authors' procedure: Reference gene primer amplification yielded estimated nucleated cell counts. Assay: immunoSEQ multiplex PCR; the TCRdb copy retains only in-frame clones and omits some. The V and J calls and clone size were taken over from that table, and D and trimming were inferred from the DNA. The sample comprises 200,000 to 250,000 clones, 82% of which are singletons, and around 3.5% rests with the top ten. Sequenced input: peripheral blood. The clonotype originates from a woman older than 75 with acute or convalescent COVID-19. This chain links TRBV28 with TRBJ1-2; tentatively, D is TRBD1 (6 bases). Written as DNA, the CDR3 is TGTGCCAGCAGTTTAAAGGGGTGGGACATGAACTACACCTTC. This translates into CASSLKGWDMNYTF.